Below, one TCR beta chain is given with its context. The antigen remains undetermined. Synthetic TCR analog templates were spiked into each PCR. Sequencing used immunoSEQ multiplex PCR; TCRdb keeps in-frame clones, though not all of them. The table has 85,000 to 100,000 clones, roughly nine tenths seen once. These data belong to a study of PD-L1 blockade in urothelial cancer. Study in general: Blood analysis was done at 3 weeks (second dose) and 6 weeks after treatment began. Median blood clonality was 0.080, with 75,000 to 90,000 unique TCRs.

Findings and caveats of the study: Durable benefit accompanied greater 3-week expansion of tumor-associated blood clones.

CDR1 GTSNPN and CDR2 SVGIG come from the germline V gene (reference sequence). This CDR3 comprises 15 residues. The V and J ends lost 0 bases and 7 bases, in that order; junction bases with no gene match: 4. The rearrangement links TRBV30 to TRBJ2-1; TRBD2 agrees at 12 bases. The receptor's source is a man aged 55 to 69 with urothelial cancer. Here the sequenced sample was PBMCs, taken around atezolizumab (anti-PD-L1) treatment. As DNA, the CDR3 is TGTGCCTGGAGTGTAGGGCTAGCGGGGGGGAATGAGCAGTTCTTC. As protein: CAWSVGLAGGNEQFF.